Shown below are 2 T cell receptor beta chains from a single sample sequenced in a study of OX40 agonist ivuxolimab in advanced cancers. The data were produced by immunoSEQ multiplex PCR, yet TCRdb's version contains in-frame clones alone and is incomplete. The sample consists of some 90,000 clones, approximately 89% of them appearing once. The sequencing here drew on CD4+ or CD8+ T cells sorted from blood, taken in a trial of the OX40 agonist ivuxolimab. The receptor source for this set is an adult with an advanced solid tumor such as melanoma, head and neck, liver or kidney cancer.

Notes on this clone: Different DNA sequences within this sample yield the same CDR3. This chain uses TRBV6-5 with TRBJ1-2; a possible D gene is TRBD1 (6 bases). Germline V gene sequence: CDR1 MNHEY, CDR2 SVGAGI. V was trimmed by 0 bases and J by 4 bases, leaving 15 bases between them. The CDR3 sequence is 16 residues long. The CDR3 DNA follows: TGTGCCAGCAGTTACTCCGCGATAGGAGGGGGCTATGGCTACACCTTC. Translating gives CASSYSAIGGGYGYTF.

The J gene is TRBJ1-1, the V gene TRBV7-9; no clear D. This CDR3 comprises 12 residues. CDR1 and CDR2 (germline): SEHNR, FQNEAQ (reference sequence). V was cut by 8 bases and J by 3 bases, with 10 bases left in between. The CDR3 is CASAWGDTEAFF. The DNA for the CDR3 is TGTGCCAGCGCTTGGGGTGACACTGAAGCTTTCTTT. Full variable domain (outside the CDR3, taken from reference TRBV7-9 and TRBJ1-1): DTGVSQNPRHKITKRGQNVTFRCDPISEHNRLYWYRQTLGQGPEFLTYFQNEAQLEKSRLLSDRFSAERPKGSFSTLEIQRTEQGDSAMYLCASAWGDTEAFFGQGTRLTVV.